What follows are 5 T cell receptor beta chains derived from one specimen sequenced in a study of cytomegalovirus exposure and HLA in healthy donors. PCR was performed using 60 Vbeta and 13 Jbeta primers. Produced via immunoSEQ multiplex PCR; TCRdb's table is partial and in-frame only. The table shows about 170,000 clones, with approximately 80% occurring only once. Sequenced input: PBMCs. The receptors shown here come from a woman aged 18-35 years in good health and CMV-seronegative.

This chain connects TRBV15 to TRBJ2-3; D may be TRBD1 (6 bases). The CDR3 totals 17 residues. Germline loops: CDR1 LNHNV, CDR2 YYDKDF (reference sequence). V lost 1 base to trimming and J lost 0 bases, with 14 bases between them. The CDR3 DNA reads TGTGCCACCAGCAGAGTCAGGCCAGGGGCTAGCACAGATACGCAGTATTTT. Protein: CATSRVRPGASTDTQYF.

This clone was seen a handful of times. This sequence joins TRBV7-2 and TRBJ2-7; tentatively, D is TRBD1 (5 bases). Germline V lookup: CDR1 SGHTA, CDR2 FQGNSA. The CDR3 length is 18 residues. V lost 4 bases, J lost 6 bases, and 28 bases lay in between. This CDR3 is CASSSTGGGRVRTSEQYF. The CDR3 DNA reads TGTGCCAGCAGCTCCACAGGCGGTGGACGGGTTCGTACGTCCGAGCAGTACTTC. Looking up the rest from reference TRBV7-2 and TRBJ2-7 gives the full variable domain: GAGVSQSPSNKVTEKGKDVELRCDPISGHTALYWYRQSLGQGLEFLIYFQGNSAPDKSGLPSDRFSAERTGGSVSTLTIQRTQQEDSAVYLCASSSTGGGRVRTSEQYFGPGTRLTVT.

This chain uses TRBV19 with TRBJ1-1, with no clear D. The germline V and J ends were trimmed by 6 bases and 4 bases, with 15 bases remaining between them. This CDR3 comprises 14 residues. The germline CDR1 and CDR2 sequences are LNHDA and SQIVND (reference sequence). In nucleotides, the CDR3 is TGTGCCAGTAGCTCCCAGCGGACGGGCACTGAAGCTTTCTTT. The encoded protein is CASSSQRTGTEAFF.

The V gene is TRBV18, the J gene TRBJ2-1; TRBD2 is a possible D gene (5 bases). The germline V gene encodes CDR1 KGHSH and CDR2 LQKENI. This CDR3 region has 15 residues. V lost 0 bases to trimming and J lost 2 bases, with 8 bases between them. The CDR3 DNA reads TGTGCCAGCTCACCACCAGCGGAGGCCTACAATGAGCAGTTCTTC. It yields the protein CASSPPAEAYNEQFF. The variable domain in full, completed from reference TRBV18 and TRBJ2-1, reads NAGVMQNPRHLVRRRGQEARLRCSPMKGHSHVYWYRQLPEEGLKFMVYLQKENIIDESGMPKERFSAEFPKEGPSILRIQQVVRGDSAAYFCASSPPAEAYNEQFFGPGTRLTVL.

The CDR3: CASSLPRRQATNTGELFF. In DNA, the CDR3 is TGTGCCAGCAGCTTACCGCGACGACAGGCGACGAACACCGGGGAGCTGTTTTTT. V and J are TRBV11-3 and TRBJ2-2, with TRBD1 as a possible D gene (6 bases). Looked up from germline, CDR1 is SGHNT and CDR2 is YENEEA. Trimming pared 2 bases from V and 0 bases from J, leaving 16 bases between. There are 18 residues in the CDR3.